These 14 T cell receptor beta chains came from one sample sequenced in a study of tissue T cells after allogeneic stem cell transplantation. Time point: mouse harvest day 7 after allogeneic transplant. The graft held 10^6 splenic CD5+ T cells and 10^7 T-cell-depleted bone marrow cells. Sequencing was performed with immunoSEQ multiplex PCR; in TCRdb, only in-frame clones are kept and a portion is missing. The repertoire consists of 6,500 to 8,000 clones, with 50% to 55% occurring once and the leading ten covering approximately 5.3%. The sample comprised gut tissue. These receptor sequences come from a female BALB/c mouse given C57BL/6 T cells with graft-versus-host disease after an allogeneic hematopoietic cell transplant.

A remark on this clone: Genes and germline come from the mouse. The missing CDR3 end, 1 residue past where the read stops, is filled in from the germline J gene. This chain uses TRBV26 with TRBJ1-3; no clear D gene. With 0 bases removed from V and 0 bases from J, the gap between germline ends came to 6 bases. Germline loops: CDR1 KGHPV, CDR2 FQNQEV (reference sequence). The CDR3 spans 15 residues. CDR3 loop: CASSLSSGSGNTLYF. The covered CDR3 bases are TGTGCCAGCAGTCTGTCGAGCGGTTCTGGAAATACGCTCTAT.

In regard to this clone: The gene names given are mouse names. Read sequence stops 1 residue before the CDR3 end, and the germline J gene provides the missing end. The chain has TRBV26 and TRBJ2-5; no clear D. V gave up 2 bases and J gave up 0 bases, with 9 bases separating them. The CDR3 contains 15 residues. CDR1 is KGHPV, CDR2 FQNQEV, per germline (reference sequence). The CDR3 spells CASSLLGFNQDTQYF. Partial CDR3 DNA: TGTGCCAGCAGTCTGCTAGGGTTTAACCAAGACACCCAGTAC. The full variable domain, rest sourced from reference TRBV26 and TRBJ2-5, is NSKVIQTPRYLVKGQGQKAKMRCIPEKGHPVVFWYQQNKNNEFKFLINFQNQEVLQQIDMTEKRFSAECPSNSPCSLEIQSSEAGDSALYLCASSLLGFNQDTQYFGPGTRLLVL.

A remark on this clone: Each gene name is a mouse one. Sequencing ends 1 residue short of the CDR3 end; the germline J gene provides the rest. The rearrangement links TRBV26 to TRBJ2-5; 8 nucleotides agree with TRBD1. CDR3 size: 14 residues. CDR1 and CDR2 (germline): KGHPV, FQNQEV (reference sequence). The junction had 1 base not matched to a gene; V was cut back by 3 bases and J by 2 bases. The CDR3 loop reads CASSLTGGQDTQYF. Partial CDR3 DNA: TGTGCCAGCAGTCTAACAGGGGGCCAAGACACCCAGTAC.

A word on this clone: Each gene name is a mouse one. Read data end 1 residue before the CDR3 end; the end is taken from the germline J gene. The genes are TRBV23 and TRBJ2-2. CDR1 and CDR2 from the germline V gene are KGHTA and FQNQQP. CDR3 length: 14 amino acids. CDR3 amino acids: CSSSGGTNTGQLYF. CDR3 DNA, as far as it was read: TGCTCCAGCAGCGGAGGAACAAACACCGGGCAGCTCTAC. The whole variable domain, filled in from reference TRBV23 and TRBJ2-2, reads DAAVTQKPRYLIKMKGQEAEMKCIPEKGHTAVFWYQQKQSKELKFLIYFQNQQPLDQIDMVKERFSAVCPSSSLCSLGIRTCEAEDSALYLCSSSGGTNTGQLYFGEGSKLTVL.

As for this clone: Gene and germline names: mouse. From the germline J gene comes the end of the CDR3, since the read stops 1 residue before it. The V gene is TRBV16, the J gene TRBJ2-5; the match to TRBD1 covers 9 bases. CDR3 length: 13 amino acids. CDR1 and CDR2 from the germline V gene are SGHSA and FRNQAP. The V segment lost 5 bases and the J segment 5 bases; nucleotides outside the gene matches: 2. This CDR3 reads CASSPTGGDTQYF. CDR3 bases read: TGTGCAAGCAGCCCGACAGGGGGAGACACCCAGTAC.

To note about this clone: Genes and germline come from the mouse. The read finishes 1 residue shy of the CDR3 end, and the germline J gene is used to complete it. The genes are TRBV4 and TRBJ2-7, with D unresolved. CDR1 and CDR2 from the germline V gene are LGHDT and YNNKQL (reference sequence). This CDR3 has 10 amino acids. V lost 5 bases and J 3 bases, leaving 2 bases between the germline ends. The sequenced part of the CDR3 DNA is TGTGCCAGCAGCCGCTATGAACAGTAC. It specifies CASSRYEQY. In full, the CDR3 reads CASSRYEQYF.

Comment on this clone: Any gene name here is a mouse gene name. The CDR3 goes on 1 residue after the read ends, and that part is filled in from the germline J gene. This chain links TRBV26 with TRBJ2-7, with 8 bases lining up with TRBD1. The V and J ends lost 6 bases and 1 base, in that order; junction bases with no gene match: 5. This CDR3 spans 14 amino acids. Germline CDR1 is KGHPV and CDR2 is FQNQEV (reference sequence). This chain's CDR3 is CASSSGQVSYEQYF. The sequenced part of the CDR3 DNA is TGTGCCAGCAGCTCGGGACAGGTTTCCTATGAACAGTAC.

Worth noting for this clone: The germline and genes are mouse ones. The read falls 1 residue short of the CDR3 end, and the missing part is taken from the germline J gene. The V call is TRBV26, the J call TRBJ1-6; D ambiguous. TRBJ1-6 is an ORF, with its function uncertain. V was trimmed by 4 bases and J by 8 bases, leaving 9 bases between them. Germline V gene sequence: CDR1 KGHPV, CDR2 FQNQEV (reference sequence). The CDR3 consists of 13 residues. This CDR3 reads CASSRGLDSPLYF. The sequenced CDR3 bases are TGTGCCAGCAGTCGGGGATTAGATTCGCCCCTCTAC.

In its sample, this clone is medium-sized. Each gene name is a mouse one. The observed sequence ends 1 residue before the CDR3 terminus, with the missing tail filled in from the germline J gene. This chain links TRBV3 with TRBJ2-7, with D perhaps matching TRBD2 (7 bases). Trimming removed 1 base at V and 5 bases at J, with 12 bases between. The CDR3 runs 14 residues. Germline V gene sequence: CDR1 SNHLY, CDR2 FYNGKV (reference sequence). CDR3 bases read: TGTGCCAGCAGCTTAGGGGGGGCGAGGCATGAACAGTAC. Protein sequence: CASSLGGARHEQY. The whole CDR3 sequence reads CASSLGGARHEQYF.

Comments on this clone: Genes here carry mouse names. The CDR3 end is not reached by the read, which stops 1 residue before it; the germline J gene fills it in. The rearrangement joins TRBV12-2 to TRBJ2-5; 7 nucleotides align to TRBD2. J gave up 4 bases and V 0 bases, and 0 bases lay outside the gene matches. Germline lookup yields CDR1 SGHLS and CDR2 HYDKME. This CDR3 is built from 13 residues. CDR3 loop: CASSLWGEDTQYF. The sequenced CDR3 bases are TGTGCCAGCTCTCTCTGGGGGGAAGACACCCAGTAC.

As to this clone: Here the gene names and germline are mouse. The CDR3 end falls 1 residue outside the read, so it is completed with the germline J gene. V gene TRBV23 combines with J gene TRBJ2-5. Germline V lookup: CDR1 KGHTA, CDR2 FQNQQP. The CDR3 covers 12 residues. The CDR3 loop is CSSSQGIDTQYF. The sequenced CDR3 bases are TGCTCCAGCAGTCAGGGGATAGACACCCAGTAC.

For this clone: Gene labels here are mouse ones. The read terminates 1 residue ahead of where the CDR3 ends, so the germline J gene completes it. This sequence joins TRBV3 and TRBJ2-1; TRBD1 matches 7 bases. CDR3 size: 13 residues. With 4 bases clipped from V and 3 bases from J, the junction kept 0 bases outside the gene matches. From germline, CDR1 is SNHLY and CDR2 FYNGKV (reference sequence). This chain's CDR3 is CASSWDSYAEQFF. Incomplete CDR3 DNA: TGTGCCAGCAGCTGGGACAGCTATGCTGAGCAGTTC. Combining the CDR3 with reference TRBV3 and TRBJ2-1 gives the whole variable domain GPKVLQIPSHQIIDMGQMVTLNCDPVSNHLYFYWYKQILGQQMEFLVNFYNGKVMEKSKLFKDQFSVERPDGSYFTLKIQPTALEDSAVYFCASSWDSYAEQFFGPGTRLTVL.

Points on this clone: Genes and germline are mouse. Read sequence stops 1 residue before the CDR3 end, and the germline J gene provides the missing end. The rearrangement uses TRBV26 and TRBJ2-4; D uncertain. Trimming pared 5 bases from V and 0 bases from J, leaving 6 bases between. Germline CDR1 reads KGHPV; CDR2 reads FQNQEV (reference sequence). This CDR3 region has 13 residues. CDR3 DNA (partial): TGTGCCAGCAGTTCTCGGAGTCAAAACACCTTGTAC. As protein: CASSSRSQNTLY. In full, the CDR3 is CASSSRSQNTLYF.

A remark on this clone: Germline and genes: mouse. The read finishes 1 residue shy of the CDR3 end, and the germline J gene is used to complete it. This rearrangement joins TRBV20 to TRBJ1-1; maybe TRBD1 (6 bases). The V end was cut by 1 base, the J end by 1 base, with 7 bases between. The CDR3 has 13 residues. Germline loops: CDR1 GFQATS, CDR2 STVNSAI. CDR3 region: CGARAGQNTEVFF. CDR3 DNA, as far as it was read: TGTGGTGCTAGGGCGGGACAAAACACAGAAGTCTTC.